The 9 T cell receptor beta chains in this list originate from one sample, sequenced in a study of T cell changes during pregnancy in multiple sclerosis (dated by TCRdb to between 2018 and 2020). The library relied on the immunoSEQ multiplex PCR assay. TCRdb took over this immuneACCESS table, retaining in-frame rearrangements with V and J assigned. Such tables are incomplete; in checked studies, under half of the missing clones stem from an unresolved V gene, and the remainder is unexplained. The sample records over 50,000 clones, 90% of which are singletons. Clones ranked in the top ten supply less than 2.5% of the sample. Sample: peripheral blood, taken in the first trimester of pregnancy. The origin of the receptors is a female donor in good health, enrolled as a control in a pregnancy study.

The chain is built from TRBV13 and TRBJ2-1; 9 positions match TRBD2. The CDR3 is 17 amino acids. V lost 8 bases, J lost 8 bases, and 19 bases stayed unmatched. The germline V gene has CDR1 PRHDT and CDR2 FYEKMQ (reference sequence). As DNA, the CDR3 is TGTGCCAGCCAGGGACTAGCTCCACCCTCGGGGCGCGATGAGCAGTTCTTC. Residues: CASQGLAPPSGRDEQFF.

The chain carries TRBV5-1 and TRBJ2-1; 8 nucleotides match TRBD2. Losses at the gene ends were 0 bases for V and 0 bases for J; bases not matched to a gene: 5. Germline CDR1 is SGHRS and CDR2 is YFSETQ. The CDR3 spans 17 residues. The CDR3 spells CASSLAPAGGSYNEQFF. In DNA, the CDR3 is TGCGCCAGCAGCTTGGCCCCCGCGGGGGGCTCCTACAATGAGCAGTTCTTC. The full variable domain, completed using reference TRBV5-1 and TRBJ2-1, is KAGVTQTPRYLIKTRGQQVTLSCSPISGHRSVSWYQQTPGQGLQFLFEYFSETQRNKGNFPGRFSGRQFSNSRSEMNVSTLELGDSALYLCASSLAPAGGSYNEQFFGPGTRLTVL.

The rearrangement links TRBV5-4 to TRBJ1-2; D gene ambiguous. The CDR3 runs 12 residues. V was clipped by 0 bases and J by 2 bases, with 2 bases between them. Per germline, CDR1 SGHNT and CDR2 YYREEE (reference sequence). The CDR3 bases are TGTGCCAGCAGCTTGGCGAACTATGGCTACACCTTC. Translated: CASSLANYGYTF.

The chain's CDR3 is CSAWAGNTIYF. CDR3 in DNA: TGCAGTGCTTGGGCAGGAAACACCATATATTTT. The chain links TRBV20-1 to TRBJ1-3; D uncertain. This CDR3 contains 11 residues. V was clipped by 5 bases and J by 4 bases, with 6 bases between them. From germline, CDR1 is DFQATT and CDR2 SNEGSKA (reference sequence).

V gene TRBV29-1 combines with J gene TRBJ2-2; 11 positions match TRBD1. The CDR3 totals 14 residues. Looked up from germline, CDR1 is SQVTM and CDR2 is ANQGSEA. J gave up 5 bases and V 5 bases, and 4 bases lay outside the gene matches. CDR3 loop: CSVWGTGGTGELFF. CDR3 bases: TGCAGCGTTTGGGGGACAGGGGGGACCGGGGAGCTGTTTTTT.

This sequence joins TRBV7-8 and TRBJ2-5; possible D gene TRBD2, 7 bases. The CDR3 is made up of 14 amino acids. Germline-derived CDR1 and CDR2 are SGHVS and FQNEAQ. Deletions cut 5 bases from V and 5 bases from J, with 15 bases between. The CDR3 region has the DNA TGTGCCAGCAGCCCCGGGGGGCGGGTGGAGACCCAGTACTTC. Translated, it gives CASSPGGRVETQYF.

The V gene is TRBV5-6, the J gene TRBJ1-6, with D possibly being TRBD1 (6 bases). V was cut by 0 bases and J by 11 bases, with 9 bases left in between. Germline V CDR1 and CDR2: SGHDT, YYEEEE. The CDR3 covers 13 residues. The CDR3 coding sequence is TGTGCCAGCAGCTTGGGACAGGAGACACCCCTCCACTTT. This codes for CASSLGQETPLHF. Complete variable domain (other parts from reference TRBV5-6 and TRBJ1-6): DAGVTQSPTHLIKTRGQQVTLRCSPKSGHDTVSWYQQALGQGPQFIFQYYEEEERQRGNFPDRFSGHQFPNYSSELNVNALLLGDSALYLCASSLGQETPLHFGNGTRLTVT.

This rearrangement joins TRBV7-9 to TRBJ2-2; possible D gene TRBD2, 6 bases. The CDR3 has 10 residues. The V and J ends lost 11 bases and 7 bases respectively, with 8 bases between them. Germline CDR1 SEHNR, CDR2 FQNEAQ (reference sequence). The DNA of the CDR3 is TGTGCCGGCGGGGTCGGGGAGCTGTTTTTT. Translating gives CAGGVGELFF. Full variable domain (missing parts from reference TRBV7-9 and TRBJ2-2): DTGVSQNPRHKITKRGQNVTFRCDPISEHNRLYWYRQTLGQGPEFLTYFQNEAQLEKSRLLSDRFSAERPKGSFSTLEIQRTEQGDSAMYLCAGGVGELFFGEGSRLTVL.

The genes are TRBV28 and TRBJ2-3, with D possibly matching TRBD1 (5 bases). The V end was cut by 3 bases, the J end by 2 bases, with 18 bases between. Germline loops: CDR1 MDHEN, CDR2 SYDVKM. The CDR3 has 17 amino acids. The CDR3 spells CASSFRITRQHTDTQYF. The CDR3 nucleotides read TGTGCCAGCAGTTTCCGGATCACGCGACAGCACACAGATACGCAGTATTTT.